This TCR beta chain was sequenced in a study of identical twins. This clonotype was counted ten times or more. TCRdb re-called the 5' RACE reads with MiXCR, one entry per CDR3 protein. This sample has approximately 700,000 distinct CDR3 sequences, with 5.5% to 7.5% found just once. Germline-derived CDR1 and CDR2 are WSHSY and SAAADI. This CDR3 comprises 15 residues. J gave up 0 bases and V 6 bases, and 7 bases lay outside the gene matches. V usage is TRBV10-2 and J usage is TRBJ2-5; 7 bases match TRBD1. Material for sequencing was naive T cells sorted from blood. The TCR sequence derives from a man aged 18 to 29 in good health. CDR3 protein: CASRIGRGYQETQYF. CDR3 DNA sequence: TGCGCCAGCAGGATAGGCAGGGGGTACCAAGAGACCCAGTACTTC.